The 11 T cell receptor beta chains reported below all come from one sample, sequenced in a study of response to subunit inactivated influenza vaccine. One entry per CDR3 protein, called by TCRdb with MiXCR from the RT-PCR reads. The data hold fewer than 400,000 distinct CDR3 sequences, with just over 20% observed a single time. The input for sequencing was PBMCs from blood, taken 21 months after vaccination. These receptors originate from a man aged 45-69 years who received an inactivated influenza vaccine.

Only a few counts were recorded for this clonotype. The rearrangement joins TRBV3-1 to TRBJ1-6; 9 bases are shared with TRBD1. CDR1 and CDR2 from the germline V gene are LGHDT and YNNKEL (reference sequence). The ends lost 0 bases at V and 7 bases at J; junction bases unmatched: 4. This CDR3 is built from 16 residues. The CDR3 DNA sequence: TGTGCCAGCAGCCAAGAGACCGGGACAGGGAATTCACCCCTCCACTTT. It translates to CASSQETGTGNSPLHF.

Many counts were recorded for this clonotype. The gene calls are TRBV5-1 and TRBJ1-2, with D tentatively TRBD1 (5 bases). Germline CDR1 SGHRS, CDR2 YFSETQ. CDR3 length: 16 amino acids. The V end was cut by 1 base, the J end by 5 bases, with 18 bases between. The CDR3 DNA follows: TGCGCCAGCAGCTTGTCTCAGGGCGGGAGACAATATGGCTACACCTTC. Its translation: CASSLSQGGRQYGYTF.

This clonotype has at least ten counts. The chain recombines TRBV20-1 with TRBJ1-5; D may be TRBD1 (6 bases). Germline loops: CDR1 DFQATT, CDR2 SNEGSKA (reference sequence). Trimming cost V 1 base and J 2 bases, with 6 bases left between them. The CDR3 spans 13 residues. The CDR3 nucleotides read TGCAGTGCTAGAGGGACAGGCAATCAGCCCCAGCATTTT. This gives the protein CSARGTGNQPQHF.

The chain couples TRBV19 to TRBJ1-5; a weak D match, TRBD1 (5 bases). Germline loops: CDR1 LNHDA, CDR2 SQIVND (reference sequence). V was trimmed by 3 bases and J by 5 bases, leaving 11 bases between them. The CDR3 spans 14 residues. The CDR3 region is CASSMPGMDQPQHF. CDR3 DNA sequence: TGTGCCAGTAGTATGCCAGGGATGGATCAGCCCCAGCATTTT.

This clonotype was picked up many times. Here the CDR3 reads CASSGADTEAFF. Here the CDR3 DNA reads TGTGCCAGCAGTGGCGCTGACACTGAAGCTTTCTTT. The V and J genes are TRBV25-1 and TRBJ1-1; D not resolved. CDR1 and CDR2 (germline): MGHDK, SYGVNS. The CDR3 runs 12 residues. Trimming pared 4 bases from V and 3 bases from J, leaving 6 bases between.

This clonotype was found many times. This chain connects TRBV20-1 to TRBJ1-5; 11 nucleotides agree with TRBD1. V lost 5 bases and J lost 2; bases outside the gene matches: 2. This CDR3 region has 14 residues. Germline CDR1 and CDR2: DFQATT and SNEGSKA (reference sequence). CDR3 amino acids: CSAGTGGGNQPQHF. In nucleotides, the CDR3 is TGCAGTGCTGGGACAGGGGGTGGCAATCAGCCCCAGCATTTT.

The table lists this clonotype with a few counts. The junction and the germline gene differ at one end; a read error may be behind it. V and J are TRBV12-3 or TRBV12-4 and TRBJ2-2; possibly TRBD1 for D (5 bases). The CDR3 loop spans 18 amino acids. In DNA, the CDR3 is TGTGCCACCAGTTTCCTCCGCATCGACAGCCCGAACACCGGGGAGCTGTTTTTT. As protein: CATSFLRIDSPNTGELFF.

The genes are TRBV6-1 and TRBJ2-5, with D perhaps matching TRBD1 (5 bases). The CDR3 runs to 16 residues. V lost 6 bases, J lost 2 bases, and 19 bases lay in between. Germline V lookup: CDR1 MNHNS, CDR2 SASEGT. CDR3 amino acids: CASSDPQGLLQETQYF. CDR3 bases: TGTGCCAGCAGCGATCCCCAGGGATTACTTCAAGAGACCCAGTACTTC.

This clonotype was seen a few times. The chain carries TRBV7-8 and TRBJ1-5, with D uncertain. CDR3 length equals 17 residues. Trimming pared 4 bases from V and 8 bases from J, leaving 24 bases between. The germline CDR1 and CDR2 sequences are SGHVS and FQNEAQ. In DNA, the CDR3 is TGTGCCAGCAGCTCCCACCCGTTGGGTACACGGATTGAGCCCCAGCATTTT. Translated, it gives CASSSHPLGTRIEPQHF. Full variable domain (remainder filled in from reference TRBV7-8 and TRBJ1-5): GAGVSQSPRYKVAKRGQDVALRCDPISGHVSLFWYQQALGQGPEFLTYFQNEAQLDKSGLPSDRFFAERPEGSVSTLKIQRTQQEDSAVYLCASSSHPLGTRIEPQHFGDGTRLSIL.

V usage is TRBV20-1 and J usage is TRBJ1-4, with D uncertain. The germline V gene encodes CDR1 DFQATT and CDR2 SNEGSKA (reference sequence). This CDR3 is built from 14 residues. Trimming removed 0 bases at V and 12 bases at J, with 17 bases between. This CDR3 is CSARDRRPPLELFF. The CDR3 DNA sequence: TGCAGTGCTAGAGATCGTAGGCCCCCTCTGGAACTGTTTTTT.

This clonotype was recorded many times. As DNA, the CDR3 is TGCAGCGTTGAAGAGGGGGGACTAGCGGGAGAGCTTGAGCAGTTCTTC. Translated, it gives CSVEEGGLAGELEQFF. The genes are TRBV29-1 and TRBJ2-1; 14 nucleotides align to TRBD2. Germline V gives CDR1 SQVTM, CDR2 ANQGSEA. After removal of 0 bases from V and 9 bases from J, the junction contained 7 bases not matched to a gene. The CDR3 spans 16 residues.